What follows is one TCR beta chain and its context. Its antigen is still unknown. The data were obtained in a study of cytomegalovirus exposure and HLA in healthy donors. Study results and limitations: Prediction of most subjects' HLA-A and HLA-B alleles by TCR beta sequences was reportedly accurate.

Germline assignment: CDR1 SEHNR and CDR2 FQNEAQ (reference sequence). The CDR3 is 14 amino acids. Deletions cut 1 base from V and 0 bases from J, with 5 bases between. PCR involved 60 Vbeta and 13 Jbeta primers. This table comes from immunoSEQ multiplex PCR, and its TCRdb copy is limited to in-frame clones, with some not included. The sample contains around 92,000 clones, 60% to 75% of which appear only once. The rearrangement joins TRBV7-9 to TRBJ2-3; a weak D match, TRBD2 (5 bases). The specimen was PBMCs. The sequence derives from a female donor in good health and CMV-seropositive. CDR3 loop: CASSLGRSTDTQYF. In DNA, the CDR3 is TGTGCCAGCAGCTTAGGGAGGAGCACAGATACGCAGTATTTT. The full variable domain, rest sourced from reference TRBV7-9 and TRBJ2-3, is DTGVSQNPRHKITKRGQNVTFRCDPISEHNRLYWYRQTLGQGPEFLTYFQNEAQLEKSRLLSDRFSAERPKGSFSTLEIQRTEQGDSAMYLCASSLGRSTDTQYFGPGTRLTVL.